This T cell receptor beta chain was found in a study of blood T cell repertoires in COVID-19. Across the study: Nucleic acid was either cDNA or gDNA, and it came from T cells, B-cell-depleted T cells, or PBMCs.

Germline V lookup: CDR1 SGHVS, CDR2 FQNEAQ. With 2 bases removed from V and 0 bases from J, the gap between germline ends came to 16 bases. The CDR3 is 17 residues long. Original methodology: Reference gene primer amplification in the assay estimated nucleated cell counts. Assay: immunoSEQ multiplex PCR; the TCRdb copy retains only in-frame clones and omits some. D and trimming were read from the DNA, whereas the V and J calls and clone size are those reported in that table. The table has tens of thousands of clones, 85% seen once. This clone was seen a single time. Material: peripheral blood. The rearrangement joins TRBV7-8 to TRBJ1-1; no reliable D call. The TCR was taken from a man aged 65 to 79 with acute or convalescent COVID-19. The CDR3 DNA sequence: TGTGCCAGCAGCTTACGTGTAGAAGCAATAATGAACACTGAAGCTTTCTTT. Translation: CASSLRVEAIMNTEAFF.